The 19 T cell receptor beta chains listed next were all sequenced from one sample in a study of memory CD4+ T cells and cytomegalovirus serostatus. TCRdb's table, derived via immunoSEQ multiplex PCR, lists solely in-frame clones and lacks some. The profile shows tens of thousands of clones, 83% of them singletons. Single viable CD3+CD4+CD8-CD45RO+ cells were sorted as the memory CD4+ T cells. Sequenced input: memory CD4+ T cells from blood. Receptor source: an adult in good health and CMV-seropositive.

CDR3 sequence: CASQPTENTGELFF. In DNA, the CDR3 is TGTGCCAGCCAACCTACAGAGAACACCGGGGAGCTGTTTTTT. The gene calls are TRBV6-6 and TRBJ2-2; no firm D call. The CDR3 runs 14 residues. Germline CDR1 and CDR2: MNHNY and SVGAGI (reference sequence). The V and J ends lost 8 bases and 1 base respectively, with 11 bases between them.

The chain employs TRBV11-2 and TRBJ2-7, with 11 bases fitting TRBD1. This CDR3 contains 16 residues. Germline lookup yields CDR1 SGHAT and CDR2 FQNNGV. V shed 5 bases and J 3 bases; nucleotides not matched to a gene: 9. DNA of the CDR3: TGTGCCAGCAGCCTCATCTCGGGACAGGGGGGCTACGAGCAGTACTTC. This translates into CASSLISGQGGYEQYF.

The V call is TRBV6-5, the J call TRBJ2-3, with a possible D match to TRBD2 (5 bases). The CDR3 has 15 amino acids. Germline loops: CDR1 MNHEY, CDR2 SVGAGI. V was clipped by 0 bases and J by 6 bases, with 13 bases between them. CDR3: CASSYSIPSRDTQYF. For the CDR3, the DNA is TGTGCCAGCAGTTACTCGATTCCTAGCCGCGATACGCAGTATTTT.

The chain uses TRBV2 and TRBJ1-6, with TRBD1 matching 9 bases. J lost 7 bases, V lost 6 bases, and 7 bases had no gene match. The CDR3 is 15 residues long. CDR1 is SNHLY and CDR2 is FYNNEI in the germline V gene. The CDR3: CASREQGARNSPLHF. CDR3 coding DNA: TGTGCCAGCAGGGAACAGGGGGCCAGGAATTCACCCCTCCACTTT.

This chain uses TRBV7-8 with TRBJ1-1; tentatively, D is TRBD1 (6 bases). Per germline, CDR1 SGHVS and CDR2 FQNEAQ. The CDR3 is 14 residues long. V was clipped by 5 bases and J by 3 bases, with 13 bases between them. The CDR3 DNA is TGTGCCAGCAGCGCCCGCGGACAGTACACTGAAGCTTTCTTT. Translating it yields CASSARGQYTEAFF.

V and J are TRBV4-1 and TRBJ2-7; 12 nucleotides agree with TRBD1. The V gene's germline CDR1 is MGHRA and CDR2 YSYEKL. Losses at the gene ends were 3 bases for V and 4 bases for J; bases not matched to a gene: 13. This CDR3 has 18 residues. DNA of the CDR3: TGCGCCAGCAGCCACCGCTGGGGGGGACAGGGGGCGTCTTACGAGCAGTACTTC. Translation gives CASSHRWGGQGASYEQYF.

This clone was picked up a small number of times. The CDR3 nucleotides read TGTGCCAGCAGCCAAAGCTTACTCACGCCCTACGAGCAGTACTTC. Amino acid sequence: CASSQSLLTPYEQYF. The chain carries TRBV4-2 and TRBJ2-7; the D is unclear. Germline-derived CDR1 and CDR2 are LGHNA and YNFKEQ. The V gene lost 2 bases and the J gene lost 2 bases, with 13 bases spanning the gap. CDR3 length equals 15 residues.

This clone was picked up one time. The chain is built from TRBV2 and TRBJ2-1; D is ambiguous. With 7 bases removed from V and 6 bases from J, the gap between germline ends came to 13 bases. Germline assignment: CDR1 SNHLY and CDR2 FYNNEI. This CDR3 spans 13 amino acids. The CDR3: CASKATDLNEQFF. Written as DNA, the CDR3 is TGTGCCAGCAAGGCCACAGACCTCAATGAGCAGTTCTTC.

The chain recombines TRBV6-5 with TRBJ1-2; D call uncertain. The CDR3 contains 13 residues. The V end was cut by 2 bases, the J end by 4 bases, with 8 bases between. CDR1 and CDR2 from the germline V gene are MNHEY and SVGAGI. The CDR3 DNA reads TGTGCCAGCAGTTACATCAGCGGCTATGGCTACACCTTC. Translation gives CASSYISGYGYTF.

This chain's CDR3 is CASSPLLAGGRDTQYF. The CDR3 bases are TGTGCCAGCAGTCCCTTACTAGCGGGAGGGCGAGATACGCAGTATTTT. This chain links TRBV28 with TRBJ2-3, with 13 bases matching TRBD2. The CDR3 loop spans 16 amino acids. Germline assignment: CDR1 MDHEN and CDR2 SYDVKM. V shed 5 bases, J shed 5 bases, and the junction held 7 bases outside the gene matches. Supplemented by reference TRBV28 and TRBJ2-3, the full variable domain reads DVKVTQSSRYLVKRTGEKVFLECVQDMDHENMFWYRQDPGLGLRLIYFSYDVKMKEKGDIPEGYSVSREKKERFSLILESASTNQTSMYLCASSPLLAGGRDTQYFGPGTRLTVL.

The chain recombines TRBV19 with TRBJ2-7; D is ambiguous. The CDR3 consists of 12 residues. CDR1 and CDR2 from the germline V gene are LNHDA and SQIVND (reference sequence). V was pared by 5 bases and J by 3 bases, with 8 bases between. CDR3 sequence (DNA): TGTGCCAGTAGTGTCTGGGGCTACGAGCAGTACTTC. This sequence encodes CASSVWGYEQYF.

The rearrangement joins TRBV29-1 to TRBJ2-3, with 13 bases matching TRBD2. CDR1 SQVTM and CDR2 ANQGSEA come from the germline V gene. The CDR3 runs to 12 residues. CDR3 sequence (DNA): TGCAGTGGACTAGCGGGAGCAGATACGCAGTATTTT. Translating it yields CSGLAGADTQYF.

The J gene is TRBJ2-7, the V gene TRBV19; perhaps TRBD1 as D (6 bases). Germline V gene lookup returns CDR1 LNHDA and CDR2 SQIVND (reference sequence). V was cut by 5 bases and J by 2 bases, with 10 bases left in between. The CDR3 length is 13 residues. The CDR3 nucleotides read TGTGCCAGTAGTCCAGCAGGGGCCTACGAGCAGTACTTC. It yields the protein CASSPAGAYEQYF.

This clone was seen a single time. V usage is TRBV5-1 and J usage is TRBJ1-2; D perhaps matches TRBD1 (5 bases). The CDR3 is 18 residues long. Between the trimmed V and J ends, which lost 0 bases and 0 bases, there was a span of 18 bases. Germline CDR1 SGHRS, CDR2 YFSETQ. The CDR3: CASSLALDGRDPNYGYTF. The CDR3 bases are TGCGCCAGCAGCTTGGCCTTGGACGGAAGGGACCCTAACTATGGCTACACCTTC.

By sample fraction, this clone is medium-sized. The chain combines TRBV6-5 with TRBJ1-2; 7 positions match TRBD1. The J segment lost 7 bases and the V segment lost 4 bases, leaving 6 bases of the junction unmatched. The CDR3 sequence is 13 residues long. Germline CDR1 is MNHEY and CDR2 is SVGAGI. CDR3 coding DNA: TGTGCCAGCAGTTTAGACAGGGTGGGTGGCTACACCTTC. It is translated as CASSLDRVGGYTF.

This rearrangement joins TRBV6-6 to TRBJ1-5; TRBD1 aligns across 8 bases. V lost 10 bases to trimming and J lost 3 bases; unmatched junction nucleotides: 11. The CDR3 is made up of 15 amino acids. Looked up from germline, CDR1 is MNHNY and CDR2 is SVGAGI (reference sequence). CDR3 region: CAIQGETGINQPQHF. For the CDR3, the DNA is TGTGCCATACAGGGGGAAACTGGGATCAATCAGCCCCAGCATTTT.

This chain uses TRBV18 with TRBJ2-7, with TRBD2 as a possible D gene (6 bases). The V and J ends lost 3 bases and 4 bases respectively, with 13 bases between them. The CDR3 covers 14 residues. Germline V gene lookup returns CDR1 KGHSH and CDR2 LQKENI. CDR3 sequence reads: CASSPSSSGYEQYF. The DNA for the CDR3 is TGTGCCAGCTCACCTTCCTCGAGCGGGTACGAGCAGTACTTC. Full variable domain (rest looked up from reference TRBV18 and TRBJ2-7): NAGVMQNPRHLVRRRGQEARLRCSPMKGHSHVYWYRQLPEEGLKFMVYLQKENIIDESGMPKERFSAEFPKEGPSILRIQQVVRGDSAAYFCASSPSSSGYEQYFGPGTRLTVT.

This chain uses TRBV7-2 with TRBJ2-5; the match to TRBD2 covers 10 bases. Germline CDR1 is SGHTA and CDR2 is FQGNSA. This CDR3 has 15 residues. The V gene end was trimmed by 5 bases and the J gene end by 5 bases; junction bases not matched to a gene: 8. As DNA, the CDR3 is TGTGCCAGCAGCCCCCAGCTAGCGGGGGACGAGACCCAGTACTTC. Amino acids: CASSPQLAGDETQYF.

The rearrangement links TRBV5-1 to TRBJ2-5; 9 bases map to TRBD2. The V and J ends lost 5 bases and 5 bases, in that order; junction bases with no gene match: 10. Per the germline V gene, CDR1 is SGHRS and CDR2 is YFSETQ. CDR3 length: 15 amino acids. CDR3 residues: CASRLAGLARETQYF. The CDR3 nucleotides are TGCGCCAGCAGACTTGCGGGACTAGCAAGGGAGACCCAGTACTTC.